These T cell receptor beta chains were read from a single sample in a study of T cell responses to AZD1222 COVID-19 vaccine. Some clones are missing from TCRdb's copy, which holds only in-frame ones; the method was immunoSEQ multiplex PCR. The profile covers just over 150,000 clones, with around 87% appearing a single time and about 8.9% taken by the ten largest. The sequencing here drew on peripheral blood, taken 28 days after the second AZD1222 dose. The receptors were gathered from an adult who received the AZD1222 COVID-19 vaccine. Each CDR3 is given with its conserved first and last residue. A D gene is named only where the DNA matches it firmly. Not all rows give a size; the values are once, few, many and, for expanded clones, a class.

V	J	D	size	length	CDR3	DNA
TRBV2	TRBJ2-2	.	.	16	CASSDLGVANTGELFF	TGTGCCAGCAGTGATTTGGGGGTAGCGAACACCGGGGAGCTGTTTTTT
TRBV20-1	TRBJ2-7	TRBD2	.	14	CSASTLAGGYEQYF	TGCAGTGCTAGTACCCTAGCGGGAGGATACGAGCAGTACTTC
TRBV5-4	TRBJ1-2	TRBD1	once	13	CASSPGQSYGYTF	TGTGCCAGCAGCCCGGGACAGTCCTATGGCTACACCTTC
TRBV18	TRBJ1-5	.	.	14	CASSPGREGQPQHF	TGTGCCAGCTCACCAGGCAGGGAAGGTCAGCCCCAGCATTTT
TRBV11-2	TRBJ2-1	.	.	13	CASSLDGGREQFF	TGTGCCAGCAGCTTAGACGGGGGCAGGGAGCAGTTCTTC
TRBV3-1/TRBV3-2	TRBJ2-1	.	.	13	CASSSRDEGEQFF	TGTGCCAGCAGTTCCCGGGATGAGGGTGAGCAGTTCTTC
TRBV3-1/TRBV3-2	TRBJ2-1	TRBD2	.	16	CASSPASGHPGNEQFF	TGTGCCAGCAGCCCGGCTAGCGGTCACCCTGGGAATGAGCAGTTCTTC
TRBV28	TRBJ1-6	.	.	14	CASSLVQNPSPLHF	TGTGCCAGCAGTCTTGTTCAGAATCCCTCACCCCTCCACTTT
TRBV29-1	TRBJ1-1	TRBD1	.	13	CSVRQGANTEAFF	TGCAGCGTCCGACAGGGGGCAAACACTGAAGCTTTCTTT
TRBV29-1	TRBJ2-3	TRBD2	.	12	CSVSREADTQYF	TGCAGCGTTTCCCGGGAGGCAGATACGCAGTATTTT
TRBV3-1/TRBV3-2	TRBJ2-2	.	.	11	CASSRAGELFF	TGTGCCAGCAGCCGGGCCGGGGAGCTGTTTTTT
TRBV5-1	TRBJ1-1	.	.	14	CASSRDTQNTEAFF	TGCGCCAGCAGTCGGGACACCCAAAACACTGAAGCTTTCTTT
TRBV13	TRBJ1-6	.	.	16	CASSTQGSTTTSPLHF	TGTGCCAGCAGCACCCAGGGGTCAACAACGACTTCACCCCTCCACTTT
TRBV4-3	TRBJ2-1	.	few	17	CASSQFGGSGNYNEQFF	TGCGCCAGCAGCCAATTCGGCGGATCGGGAAACTACAATGAGCAGTTCTTC